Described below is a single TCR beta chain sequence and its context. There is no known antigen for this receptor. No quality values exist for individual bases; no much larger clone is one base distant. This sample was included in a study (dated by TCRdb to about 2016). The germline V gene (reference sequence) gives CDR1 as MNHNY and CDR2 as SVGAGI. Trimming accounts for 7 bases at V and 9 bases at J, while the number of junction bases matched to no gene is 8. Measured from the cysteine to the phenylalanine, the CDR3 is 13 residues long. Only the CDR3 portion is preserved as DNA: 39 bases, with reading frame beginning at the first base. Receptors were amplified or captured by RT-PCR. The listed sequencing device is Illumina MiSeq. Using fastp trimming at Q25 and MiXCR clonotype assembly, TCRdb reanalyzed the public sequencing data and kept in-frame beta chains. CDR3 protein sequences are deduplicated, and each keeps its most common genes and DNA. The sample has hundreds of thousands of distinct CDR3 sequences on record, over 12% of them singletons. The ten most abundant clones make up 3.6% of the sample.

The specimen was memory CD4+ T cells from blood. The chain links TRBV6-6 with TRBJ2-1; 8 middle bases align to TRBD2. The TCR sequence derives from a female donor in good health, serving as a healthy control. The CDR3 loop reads CASIRAGAGEQFF. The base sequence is TGTGCCAGCATCAGAGCGGGGGCGGGTGAGCAGTTCTTC.